Listed here are 26 T cell receptor beta chains from one sample, sequenced in a study of spatial heterogeneity in lung cancer. A single record per CDR3 protein comes from TCRdb applying MiXCR to the 5' RACE reads. The sample lists around 110,000 distinct CDR3 sequences, 12% occurring once. As to time point: blood at routine non-recurrence follow-up after resection. Whole RNA, which was extracted from tumor, nontumor lung tissue or frozen PBMC, was sequenced without any cell sorting. The sample was PBMCs, taken at follow-up. All receptors derive from a male donor with early-stage non-small cell lung cancer.

The gene calls are TRBV2 and TRBJ2-5, with D perhaps assigned TRBD1 or TRBD2 (6 bases each). V was shortened by 6 bases and J by 2 bases, with 16 bases between the two germline ends. The germline V gene encodes CDR1 SNHLY and CDR2 FYNNEI. This CDR3 spans 15 amino acids. CDR3 region: CASSQQGGRQETQYF. The CDR3 DNA sequence: TGTGCCAGCAGCCAACAAGGGGGGCGGCAAGAGACCCAGTACTTC. The variable domain in full, with the rest retrieved from reference TRBV2 and TRBJ2-5, is EPEVTQTPSHQVTQMGQEVILRCVPISNHLYFYWYRQILGQKVEFLVSFYNNEISEKSEIFDDQFSVERPDGSNFTLKIRSTKLEDSAMYFCASSQQGGRQETQYFGPGTRLLVL.

This clonotype appeared once. The rearrangement links TRBV10-3 to TRBJ1-6; 9 bases fit TRBD1. Looked up from germline, CDR1 is ENHRY and CDR2 is SYGVKD. The CDR3 is 14 residues long. Trimming at V came to 8 bases and at J to 7 bases, leaving 6 bases not matched to a gene. In nucleotides, the CDR3 is TGTGCCATCCAACAGGGGGCATCAAATTCACCCCTCCACTTT. This codes for CAIQQGASNSPLHF.

In its sample, this clonotype was seen a few times. The chain uses TRBV12-5 and TRBJ1-5; D remains ambiguous. The CDR3 extends over 11 amino acids. In germline, CDR1 is LGHNT, CDR2 FRNRAP. The V end was cut by 3 bases, the J end by 6 bases, with 3 bases between. CDR3 protein: CASGFSQPQHF. Written as DNA, the CDR3 is TGTGCTAGTGGTTTTTCTCAGCCCCAGCATTTT.

This clonotype was counted between two and nine times. The chain couples TRBV24-1 to TRBJ1-1, with 10 bases that match TRBD1. The CDR3 has 14 amino acids. V shed 6 bases, J shed 6 bases, and the junction held 6 bases outside the gene matches. Per the germline V gene, CDR1 is KGHDR and CDR2 is SFDVKD. The CDR3 DNA reads TGTGCCACCAGTCAGGGACAGGGGCTGGCTGAAGCTTTCTTT. Encoded protein: CATSQGQGLAEAFF.

This rearrangement joins TRBV7-6 to TRBJ2-5; D possibly matches TRBD1 or TRBD2 (5 bases each). Trimming removed 5 bases from V and 2 bases from J, with 12 bases in between. CDR1 is SGHVS, CDR2 FNYEAQ, per germline. The CDR3 is 14 amino acids. In nucleotides, the CDR3 is TGTGCCAGCAGCCTTCAGGGACGGCAAGAGACCCAGTACTTC. Translating it yields CASSLQGRQETQYF.

This clonotype was observed a few times. The V and J genes are TRBV6-5 and TRBJ1-2; 7 nucleotides agree with TRBD1. The V segment lost 2 bases and the J segment 7 bases; nucleotides outside the gene matches: 4. CDR3 length: 13 amino acids. Per the germline V gene, CDR1 is MNHEY and CDR2 is SVGAGI. The CDR3 reads CASSYGDRSGYTF. CDR3 bases: TGTGCCAGCAGTTACGGGGACAGATCTGGCTACACCTTC.

In its sample, this clonotype was seen a few times. This chain connects TRBV7-9 to TRBJ1-1; no clear D gene. CDR1 and CDR2 from the germline V gene are SEHNR and FQNEAQ (reference sequence). The CDR3 sequence is 11 residues long. Trimming removed 3 bases at V and 8 bases at J, with 7 bases between. CDR3 in DNA: TGTGCCAGCAGCTTTTTAGGAGAAGCTTTCTTT. It translates to CASSFLGEAFF.

There are many counts of this clonotype. CDR3 sequence reads: CATSDPTSFSSYNEQFF. The CDR3 bases are TGTGCCACCAGTGACCCTACTAGCTTTAGCTCCTACAATGAGCAGTTCTTC. The chain links TRBV24-1 to TRBJ2-1; perhaps TRBD2 as D (6 bases). Trimming took 4 bases from V and 0 from J, leaving 15 bases between them. The CDR3 consists of 17 residues. Germline V gene sequence: CDR1 KGHDR, CDR2 SFDVKD.

Only a few counts were recorded for this clonotype. CDR3 nucleotide sequence: TGTGCCAGCAGACCCCTAGAGCTAGGACTCCCCCCGGCAGCCACCTTC. Its protein is CASRPLELGLPPAATF. The chain uses TRBV28 and TRBJ1-2; no definite D call. CDR1 is MDHEN, CDR2 SYDVKM, per germline. Trimming shortened V by 6 bases and J by 13 bases, and 30 bases separated the two germline ends. The CDR3 length is 16 residues.

This clonotype was detected a few times. This sequence joins TRBV12-3 or TRBV12-4 and TRBJ2-1; 10 bases fit TRBD2. This CDR3 has 17 amino acids. Trimming took 7 bases from V and 2 from J; bases not matched to a gene: 11. CDR3 in amino acids: CASKPRGLAGAYNEQFF. The DNA for the CDR3 is TGTGCCAGCAAACCAAGAGGCCTAGCGGGGGCCTACAATGAGCAGTTCTTC.

The J gene is TRBJ1-2, the V gene TRBV9, with D uncertain. Trimming removed 3 bases from V and 4 bases from J, with 10 bases in between. The CDR3 contains 13 residues. Germline loops: CDR1 SGDLS, CDR2 YYNGEE. The CDR3 sequence: CASSAAGRYGYTF. CDR3 nucleotides: TGTGCCAGCAGCGCCGCAGGACGCTATGGCTACACCTTC.

Many counts were recorded for this clonotype. The chain recombines TRBV20-1 with TRBJ1-5, with D possibly TRBD1 on 5 matching bases. The CDR3 is made up of 16 amino acids. Trimming shortened V by 3 bases and J by 0 bases, and 15 bases separated the two germline ends. The V gene's germline CDR1 is DFQATT and CDR2 SNEGSKA (reference sequence). Here the CDR3 reads CSARGVWTLSNQPQHF. CDR3 nucleotides: TGCAGTGCTAGGGGGGTTTGGACCCTTAGCAATCAGCCCCAGCATTTT.

This clonotype has only a few counts. V and J are TRBV12-3 or TRBV12-4 and TRBJ1-1; D unclear. CDR3 length: 14 amino acids. Trimming cost V 8 bases and J 3 bases, with 16 bases left between them. CDR3 coding DNA: TGTGCCAGCCTTCTCCGGCGCGGGGACACTGAAGCTTTCTTT. Translating it yields CASLLRRGDTEAFF.

This clonotype was seen repeatedly, ten times or more. The chain employs TRBV4-3 and TRBJ2-1; D is unclear. This CDR3 contains 14 residues. Germline values: CDR1 LGHNA, CDR2 YSLEER. Trimming removed 0 bases at V and 6 bases at J, with 9 bases between. The chain's CDR3 is CASSQEPGPNEQFF. In nucleotides, the CDR3 is TGCGCCAGCAGCCAAGAACCAGGACCCAATGAGCAGTTCTTC.

The V call is TRBV20-1, the J call TRBJ1-2; D unresolved. Deletions cut 0 bases from V and 4 bases from J, with 9 bases between. In germline, CDR1 is DFQATT, CDR2 SNEGSKA (reference sequence). This CDR3 has 13 amino acids. The chain's CDR3 is CSARDRAGYGYTF. In DNA, the CDR3 is TGCAGTGCTAGAGATAGGGCAGGCTATGGCTACACCTTC.

The rearrangement joins TRBV24-1 to TRBJ2-1, with 9 bases that match TRBD1. The CDR3 extends over 15 amino acids. Losses at the gene ends were 4 bases for V and 3 bases for J; bases not matched to a gene: 3. Per germline, CDR1 KGHDR and CDR2 SFDVKD. CDR3 bases: TGTGCCACCAGTGAACAGGGACAGGGCTACAATGAGCAGTTCTTC. This codes for CATSEQGQGYNEQFF.

This clonotype was observed a few times. This sequence joins TRBV20-1 and TRBJ2-3, with 9 positions matching TRBD1. CDR1 and CDR2 (germline): DFQATT, SNEGSKA (reference sequence). The CDR3 loop spans 17 amino acids. The junction had 20 bases not matched to a gene; V was cut back by 4 bases and J by 9 bases. The CDR3 DNA reads as TGCAGTGCTAACCCCGAATTTCGACAGGGGGAAAAACGAACGCAGTATTTT. Translated: CSANPEFRQGEKRTQYF.

This clonotype came up a few times. The rearrangement uses TRBV28 and TRBJ1-3, with D tentatively TRBD1 (5 bases). The germline gives CDR1 MDHEN, CDR2 SYDVKM. This CDR3 has 14 amino acids. The V end lost 6 bases, the J end lost 1 base, and 10 bases lay between the germline ends. This CDR3 is CASSPGRSGNTIYF. CDR3 DNA sequence: TGTGCCAGCAGCCCAGGGAGATCTGGAAACACCATATATTTT.

This clonotype has only a few counts. V gene TRBV7-9 combines with J gene TRBJ2-1; D ambiguous. V gave up 1 base and J gave up 4 bases, with 14 bases separating them. This CDR3 is 16 amino acids long. The germline gives CDR1 SEHNR, CDR2 FQNEAQ (reference sequence). Written as DNA, the CDR3 is TGTGCCAGCAGCTTAGGGGCCAGCAGTCCTTACAATGAGCAGTTCTTC. Translation gives CASSLGASSPYNEQFF.

This clonotype has ten or more counts. The gene calls are TRBV11-2 and TRBJ2-5; D remains unclear. Germline loops: CDR1 SGHAT, CDR2 FQNNGV. The length of the CDR3 is 12 residues. Trimming removed 4 bases at V and 10 bases at J, with 13 bases between. The CDR3 bases are TGTGCCAGCAGCTCGCGTCGGAGAGACCAGTACTTC. It encodes CASSSRRRDQYF.

This clonotype has a handful of counts. This chain links TRBV14 with TRBJ2-1; D may correspond to TRBD1 or TRBD2 (5 bases each). With 2 bases removed from V and 7 bases from J, the gap between germline ends came to 18 bases. CDR3 length: 16 residues. Per germline, CDR1 SGHDN and CDR2 FVKESK. This CDR3 reads CASSQRYVPWGNEQFF. The CDR3 DNA sequence: TGTGCCAGCAGCCAACGATACGTACCCTGGGGGAATGAGCAGTTCTTC. The complete variable domain, with remaining parts taken from reference TRBV14 and TRBJ2-1, reads EAGVTQFPSHSVIEKGQTVTLRCDPISGHDNLYWYRRVMGKEIKFLLHFVKESKQDESGMPNNRFLAERTGGTYSTLKVQPAELEDSGVYFCASSQRYVPWGNEQFFGPGTRLTVL.

The CDR3 DNA sequence: TGTGCCAGCAGCCCCAGACCGGGCCCCTACTACGAGCAGTACTTC. Amino acid sequence: CASSPRPGPYYEQYF. The J gene is TRBJ2-7, the V gene TRBV7-2; D not certain. Per germline, CDR1 SGHTA and CDR2 FQGNSA. The V and J ends lost 5 bases and 3 bases respectively, with 17 bases between them. The CDR3 runs to 15 residues.

This chain uses TRBV4-3 with TRBJ1-5; D uncertain. The CDR3 has 14 amino acids. V was cut by 0 bases and J by 3 bases, with 6 bases left in between. Germline-derived CDR1 and CDR2 are LGHNA and YSLEER. CDR3 residues: CASSQEVYNQPQHF. The DNA of the CDR3 is TGCGCCAGCAGCCAAGAGGTGTACAATCAGCCCCAGCATTTT.

This clonotype showed up just a few times. The V gene is TRBV7-9, the J gene TRBJ2-5; TRBD2 matches at 11 bases. The CDR3 is 16 residues long. The trim removed 5 bases at V and 1 base at J, leaving 6 bases unmatched. The V gene's germline CDR1 is SEHNR and CDR2 FQNEAQ (reference sequence). The CDR3 DNA reads TGTGCCAGCAGCACAGGGACTAGCGGACCCCAAGAGACCCAGTACTTC. It encodes CASSTGTSGPQETQYF.

The chain is built from TRBV28 and TRBJ2-1; D gene unclear. Germline loops: CDR1 MDHEN, CDR2 SYDVKM. The CDR3 contains 12 residues. V lost 2 bases and J 10 bases, leaving 9 bases between the germline ends. The CDR3 region is CASSLNLREQFF. The CDR3 region has the DNA TGTGCCAGCAGTTTAAACCTGCGAGAGCAGTTCTTC.

This sequence joins TRBV18 and TRBJ2-5; D possibly corresponds to TRBD2 (5 bases). The length of the CDR3 is 13 residues. Germline V gene data show CDR1 as KGHSH and CDR2 as LQKENI. Trimming stripped 5 bases from V and 5 bases from J, with 12 bases between. The CDR3 sequence is CASSRAAVETQYF. The CDR3 nucleotides read TGTGCCAGCTCAAGGGCAGCGGTGGAGACCCAGTACTTC.